This T cell receptor beta chain emerged from a study of blood T cell repertoires in COVID-19. Germline V gives CDR1 MNHEY, CDR2 SVGAGI. The V and J ends lost 7 bases and 3 bases respectively, with 13 bases between them. The CDR3 consists of 13 residues. The table came from immunoSEQ multiplex PCR; TCRdb's copy has only in-frame clones and leaves some out. The table lists approximately 440,000 clones, about 90% of them singletons. This sequence joins TRBV6-5 and TRBJ2-7; no clear D. The TCR originated in a man aged 18 to 29 who had recovered from COVID-19. The material sequenced was PBMCs or T cells enriched from blood (not recorded which). The DNA for the CDR3 is TGTGCCAGCAACGTCGGTCCGAGCTACGAGCAGTACTTC. Encoded protein: CASNVGPSYEQYF.